This T cell receptor beta chain was obtained from a study of graft-versus-host responses after intestinal transplantation. The overall study: Anti-thymocyte globulin induction preceded about 3 years of tacrolimus and steroid maintenance in all recipients.

Notes on this clone: Its antigen is currently unknown.

Findings of the study overall: GvH clones were found in recipient marrow; some appeared first in ileum or blood.

This CDR3 is 13 amino acids long. CDR1 is MNHNS, CDR2 SASEGT, per germline. The table came from immunoSEQ multiplex PCR; TCRdb's copy has only in-frame clones and leaves some out. The sample has roughly 100,000 clones; approximately 94% are singletons. This sequence originates from a human donor who received an intestinal transplant. The sample in question was unstimulated CD8+ T cells sorted from spleen or lymph node cells, obtained before intestinal transplant. The chain links TRBV6-1 to TRBJ2-5; weak D call: TRBD2 (6 bases). The end of the DNA is better explained by TRBJ2-7, so the J call may be wrong. CDR3 sequence: CATKEGFDYEQYF. The DNA for the CDR3 is TGTGCCACCAAGGAGGGCTTCGACTACGAGCAGTACTTC.